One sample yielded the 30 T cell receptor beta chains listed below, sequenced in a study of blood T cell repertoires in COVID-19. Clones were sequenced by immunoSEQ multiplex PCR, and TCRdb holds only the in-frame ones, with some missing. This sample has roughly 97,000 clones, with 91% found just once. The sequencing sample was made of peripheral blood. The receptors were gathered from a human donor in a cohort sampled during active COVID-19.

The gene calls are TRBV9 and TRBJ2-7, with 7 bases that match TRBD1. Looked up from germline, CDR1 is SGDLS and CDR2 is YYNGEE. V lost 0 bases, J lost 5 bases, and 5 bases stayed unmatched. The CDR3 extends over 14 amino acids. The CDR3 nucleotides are TGTGCCAGCAGCGTAGAAGGGACAGTTGACGAGCAGTACTTC. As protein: CASSVEGTVDEQYF.

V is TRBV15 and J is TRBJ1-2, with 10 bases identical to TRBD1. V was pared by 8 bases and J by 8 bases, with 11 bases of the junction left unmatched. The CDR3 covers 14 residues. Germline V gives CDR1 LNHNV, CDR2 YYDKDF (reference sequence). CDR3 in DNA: TGTGCCACCTCTACAAGACAGGGGGCGTGGGGCTACACCTTC. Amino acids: CATSTRQGAWGYTF.

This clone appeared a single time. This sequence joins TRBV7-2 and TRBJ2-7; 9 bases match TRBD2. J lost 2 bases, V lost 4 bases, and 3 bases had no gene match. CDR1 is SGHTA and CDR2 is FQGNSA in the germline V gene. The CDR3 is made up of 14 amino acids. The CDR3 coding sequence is TGTGCCAGCAGCTCGGGACTAGCCACCTACGAGCAGTACTTC. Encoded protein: CASSSGLATYEQYF.

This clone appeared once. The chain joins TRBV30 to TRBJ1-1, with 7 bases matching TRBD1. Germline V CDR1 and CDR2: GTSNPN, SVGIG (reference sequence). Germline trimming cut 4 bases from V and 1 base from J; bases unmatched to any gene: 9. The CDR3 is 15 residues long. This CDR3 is CAWISQGVTNTEAFF. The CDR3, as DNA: TGTGCCTGGATTAGTCAGGGGGTAACGAACACTGAAGCTTTCTTT.

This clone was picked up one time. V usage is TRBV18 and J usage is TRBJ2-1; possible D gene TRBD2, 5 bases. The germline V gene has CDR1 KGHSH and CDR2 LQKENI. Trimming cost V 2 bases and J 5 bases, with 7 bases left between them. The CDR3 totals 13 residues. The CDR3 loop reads CASSPSRDNEQFF. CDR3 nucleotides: TGTGCCAGCTCACCATCGCGGGACAATGAGCAGTTCTTC.

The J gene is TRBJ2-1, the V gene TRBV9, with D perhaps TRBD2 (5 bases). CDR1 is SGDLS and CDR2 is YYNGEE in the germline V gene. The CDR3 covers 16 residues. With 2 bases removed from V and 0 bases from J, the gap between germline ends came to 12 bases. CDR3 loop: CASSVHSALSYNEQFF. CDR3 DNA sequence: TGTGCCAGCAGCGTTCATAGCGCCCTCTCCTACAATGAGCAGTTCTTC.

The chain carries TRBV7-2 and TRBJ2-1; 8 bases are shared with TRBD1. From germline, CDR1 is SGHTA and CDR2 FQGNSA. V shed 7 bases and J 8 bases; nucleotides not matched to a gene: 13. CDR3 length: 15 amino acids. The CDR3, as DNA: TGTGCCAGCACCGAAGGGGCAGGGGGCTTCTATGAGCAGTTCTTC. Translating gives CASTEGAGGFYEQFF. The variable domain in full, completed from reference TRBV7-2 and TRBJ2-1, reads GAGVSQSPSNKVTEKGKDVELRCDPISGHTALYWYRQSLGQGLEFLIYFQGNSAPDKSGLPSDRFSAERTGGSVSTLTIQRTQQEDSAVYLCASTEGAGGFYEQFFGPGTRLTVL.

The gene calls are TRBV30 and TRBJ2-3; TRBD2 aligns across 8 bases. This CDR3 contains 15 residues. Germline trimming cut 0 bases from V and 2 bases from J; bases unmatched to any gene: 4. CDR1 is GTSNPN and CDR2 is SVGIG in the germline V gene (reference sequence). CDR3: CAWSVGRGATDTQYF. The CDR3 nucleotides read TGTGCCTGGAGTGTAGGGCGGGGGGCCACAGATACGCAGTATTTT.

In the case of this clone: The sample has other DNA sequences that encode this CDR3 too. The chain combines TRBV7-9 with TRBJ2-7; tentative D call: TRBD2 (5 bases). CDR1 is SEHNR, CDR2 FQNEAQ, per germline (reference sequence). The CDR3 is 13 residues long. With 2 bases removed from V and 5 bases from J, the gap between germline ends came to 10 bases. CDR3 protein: CASSLRGIDEQYF. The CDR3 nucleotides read TGTGCCAGCAGCTTACGGGGAATCGACGAGCAGTACTTC. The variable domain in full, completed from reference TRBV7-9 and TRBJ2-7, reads DTGVSQNPRHKITKRGQNVTFRCDPISEHNRLYWYRQTLGQGPEFLTYFQNEAQLEKSRLLSDRFSAERPKGSFSTLEIQRTEQGDSAMYLCASSLRGIDEQYFGPGTRLTVT.

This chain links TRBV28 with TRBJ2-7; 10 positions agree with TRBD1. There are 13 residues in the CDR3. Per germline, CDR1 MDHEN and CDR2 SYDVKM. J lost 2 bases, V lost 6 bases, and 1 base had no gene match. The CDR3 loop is CASRTGGPYEQYF. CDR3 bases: TGTGCCAGCAGGACAGGGGGCCCCTACGAGCAGTACTTC.

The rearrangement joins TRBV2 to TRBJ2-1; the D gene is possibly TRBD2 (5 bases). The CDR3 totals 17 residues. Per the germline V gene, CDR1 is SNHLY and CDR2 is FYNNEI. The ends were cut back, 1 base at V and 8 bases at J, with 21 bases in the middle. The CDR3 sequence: CASSEGEPNPVVDEQFF. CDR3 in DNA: TGTGCCAGCAGTGAAGGGGAGCCTAACCCAGTCGTCGATGAGCAGTTCTTC.

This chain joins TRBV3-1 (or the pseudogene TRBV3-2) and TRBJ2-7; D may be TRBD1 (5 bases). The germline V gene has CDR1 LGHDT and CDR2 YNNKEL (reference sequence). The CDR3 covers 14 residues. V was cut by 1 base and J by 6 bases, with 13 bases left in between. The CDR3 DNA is TGTGCCAGCAGCCAAGTCGCAGGGAACGGCGAGCAGTACTTC. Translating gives CASSQVAGNGEQYF.

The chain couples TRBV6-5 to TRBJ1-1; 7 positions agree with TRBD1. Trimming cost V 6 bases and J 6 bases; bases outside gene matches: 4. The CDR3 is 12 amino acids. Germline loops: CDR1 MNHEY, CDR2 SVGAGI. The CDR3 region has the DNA TGTGCCAGCAGACCTACAGGGGCTGAAGCTTTCTTT. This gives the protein CASRPTGAEAFF.

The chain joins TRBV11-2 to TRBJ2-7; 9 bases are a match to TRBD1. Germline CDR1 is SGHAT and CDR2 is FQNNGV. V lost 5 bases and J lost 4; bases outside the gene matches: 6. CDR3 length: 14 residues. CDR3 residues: CASSPRDRVYEQYF. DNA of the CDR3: TGTGCCAGCAGCCCTCGGGACAGGGTATACGAGCAGTACTTC.

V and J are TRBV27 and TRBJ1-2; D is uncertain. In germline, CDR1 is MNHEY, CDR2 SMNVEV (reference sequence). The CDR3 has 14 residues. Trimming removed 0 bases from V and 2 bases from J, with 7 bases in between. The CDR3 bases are TGTGCCAGCAGTTTATCCGCGTACAACTATGGCTACACCTTC. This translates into CASSLSAYNYGYTF.

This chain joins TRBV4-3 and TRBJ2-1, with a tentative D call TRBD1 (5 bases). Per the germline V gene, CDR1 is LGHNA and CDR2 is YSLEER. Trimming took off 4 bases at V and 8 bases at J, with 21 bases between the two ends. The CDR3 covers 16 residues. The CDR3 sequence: CASSPQGFPVGDEQFF. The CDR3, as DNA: TGCGCCAGCAGCCCTCAGGGATTTCCAGTAGGCGATGAGCAGTTCTTC.

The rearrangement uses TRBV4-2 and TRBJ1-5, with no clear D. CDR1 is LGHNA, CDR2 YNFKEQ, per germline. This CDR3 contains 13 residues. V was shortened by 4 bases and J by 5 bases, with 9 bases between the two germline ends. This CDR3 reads CASSREVDQPQHF. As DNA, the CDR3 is TGTGCCAGCAGCCGAGAAGTAGATCAGCCCCAGCATTTT.

CDR3 loop: CASSLTQDLYGYTF. In DNA form, the CDR3 reads TGTGCCAGCAGTCTCACCCAGGATCTCTATGGCTACACCTTC. The rearrangement links TRBV28 to TRBJ1-2; D unclear. V lost 5 bases and J 4 bases, leaving 14 bases between the germline ends. There are 14 residues in the CDR3. Germline V gene sequence: CDR1 MDHEN, CDR2 SYDVKM.

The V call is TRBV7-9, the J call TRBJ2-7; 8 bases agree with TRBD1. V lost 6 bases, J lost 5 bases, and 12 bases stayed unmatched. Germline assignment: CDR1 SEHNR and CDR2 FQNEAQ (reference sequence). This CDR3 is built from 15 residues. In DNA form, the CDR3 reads TGTGCCAGCAGTTCCACCGGGACAGGCACCCACGAGCAGTACTTC. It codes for CASSSTGTGTHEQYF.

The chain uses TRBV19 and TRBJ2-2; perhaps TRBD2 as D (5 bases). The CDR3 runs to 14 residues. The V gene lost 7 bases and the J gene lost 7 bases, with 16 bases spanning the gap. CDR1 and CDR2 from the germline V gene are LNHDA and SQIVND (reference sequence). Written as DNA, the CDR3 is TGTGCCAGTACCCTATGGGGAGAGGGCGGGGAGCTGTTTTTT. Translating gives CASTLWGEGGELFF.

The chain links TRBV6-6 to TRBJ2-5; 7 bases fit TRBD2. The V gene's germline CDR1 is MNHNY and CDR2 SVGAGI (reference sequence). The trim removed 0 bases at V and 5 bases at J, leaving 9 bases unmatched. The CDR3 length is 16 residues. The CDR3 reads CASSYSKYMGGETQYF. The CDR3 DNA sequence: TGTGCCAGCAGTTACTCGAAGTATATGGGGGGGGAGACCCAGTACTTC.

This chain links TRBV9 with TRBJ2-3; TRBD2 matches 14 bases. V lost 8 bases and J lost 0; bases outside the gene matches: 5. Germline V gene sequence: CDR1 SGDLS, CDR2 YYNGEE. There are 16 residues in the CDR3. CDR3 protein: CASGTSGSPSTDTQYF. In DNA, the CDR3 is TGTGCCAGTGGGACTAGCGGGAGCCCTAGCACAGATACGCAGTATTTT.

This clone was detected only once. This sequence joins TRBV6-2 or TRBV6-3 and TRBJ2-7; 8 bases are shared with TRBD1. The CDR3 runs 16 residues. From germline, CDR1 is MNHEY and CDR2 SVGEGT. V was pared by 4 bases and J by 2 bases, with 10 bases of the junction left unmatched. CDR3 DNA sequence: TGTGCCAGCAGTTTGGATCTGGGACAGGCCGCCTACGAGCAGTACTTC. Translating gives CASSLDLGQAAYEQYF.

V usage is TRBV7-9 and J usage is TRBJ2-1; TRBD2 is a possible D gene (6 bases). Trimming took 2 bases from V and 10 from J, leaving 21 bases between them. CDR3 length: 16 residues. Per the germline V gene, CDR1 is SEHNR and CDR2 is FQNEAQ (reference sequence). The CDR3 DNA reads TGTGCCAGCAGCTTAATCGAATTCGGGAGAGGCAGGGAGCAGTTCTTC. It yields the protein CASSLIEFGRGREQFF.

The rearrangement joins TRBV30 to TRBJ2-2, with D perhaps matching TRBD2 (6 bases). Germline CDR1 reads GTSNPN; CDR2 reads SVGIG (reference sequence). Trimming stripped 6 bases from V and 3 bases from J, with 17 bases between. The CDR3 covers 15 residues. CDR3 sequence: CACPFGLAYTGELFF. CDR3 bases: TGTGCCTGTCCATTTGGGCTAGCGTACACCGGGGAGCTGTTTTTT.

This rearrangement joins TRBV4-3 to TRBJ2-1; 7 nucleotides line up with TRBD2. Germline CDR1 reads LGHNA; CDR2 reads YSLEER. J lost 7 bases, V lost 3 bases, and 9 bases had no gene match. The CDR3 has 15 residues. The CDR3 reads CASSQAGLVSNEQFF. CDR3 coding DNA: TGCGCCAGCAGCCAGGCCGGACTAGTCTCGAATGAGCAGTTCTTC.

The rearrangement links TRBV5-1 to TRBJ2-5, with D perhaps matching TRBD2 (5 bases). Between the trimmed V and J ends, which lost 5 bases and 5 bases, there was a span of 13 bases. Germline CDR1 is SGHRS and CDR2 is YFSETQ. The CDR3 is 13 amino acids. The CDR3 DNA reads TGCGCCAGCAGGGAGGCTAGTGGTGAGACCCAGTACTTC. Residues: CASREASGETQYF.

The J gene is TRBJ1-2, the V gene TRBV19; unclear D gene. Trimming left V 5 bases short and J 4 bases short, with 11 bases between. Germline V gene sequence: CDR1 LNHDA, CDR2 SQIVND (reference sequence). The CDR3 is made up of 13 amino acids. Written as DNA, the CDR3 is TGTGCCAGTAGTCTCGGGATCCTCTATGGCTACACCTTC. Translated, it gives CASSLGILYGYTF. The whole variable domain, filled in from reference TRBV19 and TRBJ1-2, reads DGGITQSPKYLFRKEGQNVTLSCEQNLNHDAMYWYRQDPGQGLRLIYYSQIVNDFQKGDIAEGYSVSREKKESFPLTVTSAQKNPTAFYLCASSLGILYGYTFGSGTRLTVV.

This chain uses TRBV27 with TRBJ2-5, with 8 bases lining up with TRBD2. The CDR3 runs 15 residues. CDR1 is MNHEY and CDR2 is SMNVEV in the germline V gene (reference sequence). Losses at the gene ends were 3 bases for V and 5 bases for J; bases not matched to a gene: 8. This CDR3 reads CASSFAAGAAETQYF. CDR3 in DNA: TGTGCCAGCAGTTTTGCAGCGGGAGCGGCGGAGACCCAGTACTTC.

The CDR3 reads CASSPSGGRSYTF. The CDR3 DNA sequence: TGTGCCAGCAGCCCCTCAGGGGGTAGGAGCTACACCTTC. V gene TRBV13 combines with J gene TRBJ1-2; TRBD1 matches 7 bases. With V trimmed by 5 bases and J by 9 bases, 9 bases remained unmatched. CDR1 and CDR2 (germline): PRHDT, FYEKMQ (reference sequence). There are 13 residues in the CDR3.